The source of this TCR beta chain is a study of CD8+ T cells in alopecia areata. Study in general: Those treated were given oral tofacitinib at 5 to 10 mg twice daily. A 6-month off-drug phase came after tofacitinib, which had lasted 6 to 18 months.

Note on this clone: Its antigen remains unknown. Other DNA sequences in the same sample also yield this CDR3.

The study, taken as a whole, reports: An increase in clonality over normal scalp was evident in lesional scalp, especially alopecia totalis/universalis.

Once RNA had been extracted, it was reverse transcribed into cDNA to act as the sequencing template. Measured with immunoSEQ multiplex PCR; TCRdb has only the in-frame clones, and not every one. The data show about 180,000 clones, 50% to 60% seen once. It was from PBMCs that CD4+ and CD8+ T cells were sorted. Germline CDR1 and CDR2: SGHRS and YFSETQ. The V end lost 4 bases, the J end lost 4 bases, and 8 bases lay between the germline ends. CDR3 size: 12 residues. The chain links TRBV5-1 to TRBJ1-2; unclear D gene. This sequence originates from a human donor with alopecia areata. Sequencing was performed on CD4+ T cells sorted from blood, taken at week 0. The CDR3 bases are TGCGCCAGCAGCCTCGATCGCTATGGCTACACCTTC. Protein product: CASSLDRYGYTF.